This T cell receptor beta chain was captured in a study of T cell responses to AZD1222 COVID-19 vaccine. General observations from the study: At baseline, seropositivity was found in only six AZD1222 recipients. Reportedly, nearly half of unique spike TCRs recognized epitopes outside B.1.351/B.1.1.7 mutations. Females outnumbered males among donors, who were mostly white British; clonal diversity was possibly underestimated.

Concerning this clone: Its antigen is currently unknown.

The CDR3 sequence is 16 residues long. Trimming cost V 6 bases and J 2 bases; bases outside gene matches: 6. Germline CDR1 LNHDA, CDR2 SQIVND (reference sequence). The method was immunoSEQ multiplex PCR; TCRdb's version includes in-frame clones alone and lacks a portion of them. The repertoire holds 140,000 to 150,000 clones, with approximately 90% as singletons. Second-dose intervals of approximately 4 or approximately 12 weeks were pooled. The sequencing here drew on peripheral blood, taken 28 days after the second AZD1222 dose. The origin of this receptor is an adult who received the AZD1222 COVID-19 vaccine. This sequence joins TRBV19 and TRBJ2-1, with 11 positions matching TRBD2. The CDR3 is CASRELAGGPYNEQFF. Written as DNA, the CDR3 is TGTGCCAGTAGGGAATTAGCGGGAGGGCCCTACAATGAGCAGTTCTTC.